This T cell receptor beta chain emerged from a study of naive and memory T cell subsets. Notes on the study in general: In naive cells, over 90% of TCR sequences were seen only once. Possibly reflecting memory cells re-expressing CD45RA, a few larger clonotypes occurred in naive repertoires, especially CD8.

Germline trimming cut 7 bases from V and 5 bases from J; bases unmatched to any gene: 11. The CDR3 is made up of 15 amino acids. Per germline, CDR1 MNHNY and CDR2 SVGAGI (reference sequence). This clonotype has a handful of counts. Its antigen remains unknown. The beta constant-region primer was an equimolar mix of two oligonucleotides covering TRBC1 and TRBC2. The ligated cDNA underwent four PCR rounds using SP2 and nested alpha and beta constant-region primers. A 12-nucleotide UMI and the SP2 primer were added to the cDNA 3' end by oligonucleotide ligation. Each CDR3 protein is one row after TCRdb ran MiXCR on the UMI-ligation and nested PCR reads. The sample lists around 83,000 distinct CDR3 sequences, roughly 10% occurring once.

The sequence was obtained from a human donor in good health. Source material: naive CD4+ T cells from blood. This rearrangement joins TRBV6-6 to TRBJ1-1; TRBD1 agrees at 9 bases. The CDR3 DNA sequence: TGTGCCAGCAAACCGGGGACAGGGAAAAGGACTGAAGCTTTCTTT. Protein product: CASKPGTGKRTEAFF.